The following is a T cell receptor beta chain sequence with its context. This specimen belongs to a study of neoadjuvant anti-PD-1 for oral cavity cancer. In the study overall: Non-progressing patients received a fourth nivolumab dose near day 43, then surgery on days 50-56.

Patients were newly diagnosed with stage II-IVA oral cavity squamous cell carcinoma without prior systemic or radiation treatment. This CDR3 spans 16 amino acids. J gave up 4 bases and V 5 bases, and 12 bases lay outside the gene matches. Germline loops: CDR1 MGHDK, CDR2 SYGVNS. Produced via immunoSEQ multiplex PCR; TCRdb's table is partial and in-frame only. The table has under 20,000 clones, around 76% seen once; the top ten hold more than 2.5%. This chain links TRBV25-1 with TRBJ2-5, with TRBD2 matching 8 bases. This receptor was identified in a person aged 35-79 years with oral cavity squamous cell carcinoma. The starting material was PBMCs, obtained before nivolumab (anti-PD-1) treatment. The CDR3, as DNA: TGTGCCAGCAGTCTACCCCGGACGGGAGGGGGAGAGACCCAGTACTTC. Its translation is CASSLPRTGGGETQYF.